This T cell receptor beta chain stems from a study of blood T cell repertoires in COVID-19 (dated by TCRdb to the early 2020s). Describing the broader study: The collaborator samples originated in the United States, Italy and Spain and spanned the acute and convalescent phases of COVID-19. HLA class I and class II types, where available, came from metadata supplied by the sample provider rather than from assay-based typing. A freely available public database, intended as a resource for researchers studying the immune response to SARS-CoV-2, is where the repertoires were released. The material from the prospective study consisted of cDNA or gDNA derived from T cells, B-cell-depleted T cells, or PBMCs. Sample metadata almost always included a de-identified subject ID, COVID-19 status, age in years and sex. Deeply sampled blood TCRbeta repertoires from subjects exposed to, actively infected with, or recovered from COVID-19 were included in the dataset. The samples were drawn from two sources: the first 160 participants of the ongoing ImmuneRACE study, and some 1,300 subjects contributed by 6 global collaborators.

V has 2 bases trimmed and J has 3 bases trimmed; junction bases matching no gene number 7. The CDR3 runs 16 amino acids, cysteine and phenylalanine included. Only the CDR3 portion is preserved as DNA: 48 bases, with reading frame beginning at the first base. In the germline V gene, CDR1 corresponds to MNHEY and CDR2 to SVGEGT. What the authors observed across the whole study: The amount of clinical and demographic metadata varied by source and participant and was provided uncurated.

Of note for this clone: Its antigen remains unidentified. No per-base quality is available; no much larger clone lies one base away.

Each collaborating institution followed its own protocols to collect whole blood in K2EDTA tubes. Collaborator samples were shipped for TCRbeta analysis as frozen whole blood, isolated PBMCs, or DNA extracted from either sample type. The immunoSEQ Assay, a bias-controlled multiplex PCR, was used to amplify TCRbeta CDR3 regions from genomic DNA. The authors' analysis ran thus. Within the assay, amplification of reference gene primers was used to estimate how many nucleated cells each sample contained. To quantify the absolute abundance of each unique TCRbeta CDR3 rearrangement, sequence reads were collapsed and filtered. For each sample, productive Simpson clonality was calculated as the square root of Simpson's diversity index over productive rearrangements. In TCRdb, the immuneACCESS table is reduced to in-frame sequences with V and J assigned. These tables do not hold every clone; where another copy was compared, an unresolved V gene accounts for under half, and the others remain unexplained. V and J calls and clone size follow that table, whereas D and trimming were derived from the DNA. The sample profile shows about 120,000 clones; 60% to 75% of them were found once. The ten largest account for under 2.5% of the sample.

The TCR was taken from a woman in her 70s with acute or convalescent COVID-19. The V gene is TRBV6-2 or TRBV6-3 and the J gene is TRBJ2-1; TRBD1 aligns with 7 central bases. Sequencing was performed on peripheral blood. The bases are TGTGCCAGCAGTTACGAGCGGCCAGGGGGCTACAATGAGCAGTTCTTC. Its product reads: CASSYERPGGYNEQFF.